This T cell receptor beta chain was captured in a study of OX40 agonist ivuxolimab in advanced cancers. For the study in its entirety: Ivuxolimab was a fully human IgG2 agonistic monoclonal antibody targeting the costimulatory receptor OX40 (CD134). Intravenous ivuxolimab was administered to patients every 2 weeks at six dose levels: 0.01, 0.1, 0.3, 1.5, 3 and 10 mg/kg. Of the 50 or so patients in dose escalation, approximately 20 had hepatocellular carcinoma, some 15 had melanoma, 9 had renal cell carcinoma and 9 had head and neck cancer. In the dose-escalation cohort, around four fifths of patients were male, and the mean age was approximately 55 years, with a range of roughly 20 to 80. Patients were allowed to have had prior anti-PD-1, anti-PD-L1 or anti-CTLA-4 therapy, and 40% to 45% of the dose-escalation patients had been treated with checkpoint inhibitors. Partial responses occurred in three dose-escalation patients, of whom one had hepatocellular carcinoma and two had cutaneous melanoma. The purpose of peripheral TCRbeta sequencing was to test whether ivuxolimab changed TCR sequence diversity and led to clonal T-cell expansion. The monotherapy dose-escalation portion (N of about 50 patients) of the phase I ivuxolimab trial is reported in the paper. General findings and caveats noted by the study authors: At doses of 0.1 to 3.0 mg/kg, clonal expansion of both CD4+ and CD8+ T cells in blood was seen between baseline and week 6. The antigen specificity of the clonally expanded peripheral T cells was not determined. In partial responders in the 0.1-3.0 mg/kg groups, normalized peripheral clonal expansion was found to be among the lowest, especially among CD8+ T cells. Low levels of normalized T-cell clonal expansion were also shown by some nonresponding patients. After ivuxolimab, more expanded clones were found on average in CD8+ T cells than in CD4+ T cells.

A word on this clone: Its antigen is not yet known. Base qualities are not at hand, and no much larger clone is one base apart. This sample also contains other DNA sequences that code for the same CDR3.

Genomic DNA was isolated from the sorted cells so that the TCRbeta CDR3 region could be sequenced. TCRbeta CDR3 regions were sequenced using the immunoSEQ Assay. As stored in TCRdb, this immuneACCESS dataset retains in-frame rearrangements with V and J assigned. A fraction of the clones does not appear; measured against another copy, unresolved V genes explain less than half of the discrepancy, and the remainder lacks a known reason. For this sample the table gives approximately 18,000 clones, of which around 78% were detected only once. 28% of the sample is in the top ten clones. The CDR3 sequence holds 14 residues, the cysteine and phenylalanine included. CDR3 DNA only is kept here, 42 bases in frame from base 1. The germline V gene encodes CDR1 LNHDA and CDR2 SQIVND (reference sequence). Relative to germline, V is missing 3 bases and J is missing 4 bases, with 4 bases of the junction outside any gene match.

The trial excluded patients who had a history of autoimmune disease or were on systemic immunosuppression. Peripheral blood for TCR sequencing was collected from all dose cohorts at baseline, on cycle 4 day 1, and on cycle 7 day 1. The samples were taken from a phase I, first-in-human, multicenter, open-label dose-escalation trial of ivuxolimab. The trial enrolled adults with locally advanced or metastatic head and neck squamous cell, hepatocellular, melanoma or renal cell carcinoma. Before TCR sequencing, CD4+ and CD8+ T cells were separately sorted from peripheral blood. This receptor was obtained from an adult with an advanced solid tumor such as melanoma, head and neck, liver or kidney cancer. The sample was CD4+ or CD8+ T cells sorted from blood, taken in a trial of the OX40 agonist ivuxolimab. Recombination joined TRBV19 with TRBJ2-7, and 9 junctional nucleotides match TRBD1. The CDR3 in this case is CASSITGQGYEQYF. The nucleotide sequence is TGTGCCAGTAGTATCACTGGACAGGGGTACGAGCAGTACTTC.